This record covers a single TCR beta chain. What it recognizes is unknown. The assay was immunoSEQ multiplex PCR, and TCRdb's table has in-frame clones only and misses some. Altogether around 16,000 clones are present, approximately 90% being singletons, with the ten largest covering roughly 13%. This entry is derived from a study of Tregs in tolerant kidney transplant recipients. Study-level findings and limits: Expanding Tregs on activated donor B cells appeared to best identify donor-specific TCRbeta clones.

CD4+CD25+CD127- Tregs, CD4+CD25- non-Tregs, CD4 and CD8 cells were sorted. V trimming: 0 bases; J trimming: 10 bases; junction bases outside the gene matches: 5. Germline-derived CDR1 and CDR2 are LGHNA and YSLEER. This CDR3 has 16 residues. The TCR sequence derives from a human donor in good health. The sequencing input was CD8+ T cells from blood. The chain is built from TRBV4-3 and TRBJ1-6; 11 bases line up with TRBD1. This chain's CDR3 is CASSQDGDRGYSPLHF. In DNA, the CDR3 is TGCGCCAGCAGCCAAGATGGGGACAGGGGGTACTCACCCCTCCACTTT.